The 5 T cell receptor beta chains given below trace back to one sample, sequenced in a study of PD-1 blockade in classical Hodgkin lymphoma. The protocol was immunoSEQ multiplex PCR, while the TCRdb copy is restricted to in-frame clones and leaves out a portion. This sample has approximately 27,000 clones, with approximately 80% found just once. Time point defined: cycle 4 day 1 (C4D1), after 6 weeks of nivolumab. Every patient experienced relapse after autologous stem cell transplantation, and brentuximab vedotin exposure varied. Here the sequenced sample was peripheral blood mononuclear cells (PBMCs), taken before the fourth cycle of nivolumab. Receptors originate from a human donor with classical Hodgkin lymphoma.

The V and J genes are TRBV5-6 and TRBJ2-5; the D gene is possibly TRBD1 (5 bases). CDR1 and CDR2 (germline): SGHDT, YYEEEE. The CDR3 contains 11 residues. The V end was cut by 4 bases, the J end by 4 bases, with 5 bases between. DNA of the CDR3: TGTGCCAGCAGCCAGGGAGAGACCCAGTACTTC. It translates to CASSQGETQYF.

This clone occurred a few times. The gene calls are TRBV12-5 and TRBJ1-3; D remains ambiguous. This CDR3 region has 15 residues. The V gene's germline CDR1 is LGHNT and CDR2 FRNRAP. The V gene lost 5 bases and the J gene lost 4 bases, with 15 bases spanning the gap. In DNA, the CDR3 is TGTGCTAGTGGTACCGAGGCGGGTCTCGGAAACACCATATATTTT. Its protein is CASGTEAGLGNTIYF.

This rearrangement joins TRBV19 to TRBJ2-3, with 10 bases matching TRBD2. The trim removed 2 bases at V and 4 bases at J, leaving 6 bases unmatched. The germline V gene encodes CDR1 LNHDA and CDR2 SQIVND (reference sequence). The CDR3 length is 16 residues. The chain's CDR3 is CASSIMASGGADTQYF. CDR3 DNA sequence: TGTGCCAGTAGTATAATGGCTAGCGGGGGCGCAGATACGCAGTATTTT.

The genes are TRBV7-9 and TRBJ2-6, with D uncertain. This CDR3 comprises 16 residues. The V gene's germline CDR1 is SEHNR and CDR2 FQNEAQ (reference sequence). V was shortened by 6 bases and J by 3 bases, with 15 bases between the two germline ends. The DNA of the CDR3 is TGTGCCAGCAGTTCCACGCCGGGTAATGGGGCCAACGTCCTGACTTTC. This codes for CASSSTPGNGANVLTF. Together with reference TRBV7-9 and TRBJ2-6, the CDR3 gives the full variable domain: DTGVSQNPRHKITKRGQNVTFRCDPISEHNRLYWYRQTLGQGPEFLTYFQNEAQLEKSRLLSDRFSAERPKGSFSTLEIQRTEQGDSAMYLCASSSTPGNGANVLTFGAGSRLTVL.

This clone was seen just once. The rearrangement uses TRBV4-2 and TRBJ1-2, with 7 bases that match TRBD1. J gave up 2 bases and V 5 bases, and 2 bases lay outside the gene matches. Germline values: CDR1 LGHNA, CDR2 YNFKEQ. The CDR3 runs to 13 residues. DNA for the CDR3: TGTGCCAGCAGCTTGACAGGGAACTATGGCTACACCTTC. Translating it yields CASSLTGNYGYTF.